This TCR beta chain was captured by sequencing in a study of blood T cells in healthy people across ages. A second about 6 to 11 cycle PCR used barcoded and J-beta primers. TCRdb analysed the 5' RACE reads with MiXCR anew, one entry per CDR3 protein. The sample has 1.5 million to 1.8 million distinct CDR3 sequences, 35% to 45% seen once. V lost 3 bases to trimming and J lost 13 bases; unmatched junction nucleotides: 7. The CDR3 totals 12 residues. The germline V gene encodes CDR1 DFQATT and CDR2 SNEGSKA (reference sequence). Points on this clonotype: Antigen: not known.

Study-wide points: Donor CMV infection status was unknown, possibly confounding age-related changes in expanded clonotypes. Strongly correlated with naive T cell percentage was TCR beta diversity.

Sequencing was performed on blood. This chain connects TRBV20-1 to TRBJ2-5; TRBD2 agrees at 11 bases. This clonotype was sampled from a woman under 30 in good health. The CDR3 coding sequence is TGCAGTGCTAGGATAACTAGCGGGAGCTCGTACTTC. Its protein is CSARITSGSSYF.